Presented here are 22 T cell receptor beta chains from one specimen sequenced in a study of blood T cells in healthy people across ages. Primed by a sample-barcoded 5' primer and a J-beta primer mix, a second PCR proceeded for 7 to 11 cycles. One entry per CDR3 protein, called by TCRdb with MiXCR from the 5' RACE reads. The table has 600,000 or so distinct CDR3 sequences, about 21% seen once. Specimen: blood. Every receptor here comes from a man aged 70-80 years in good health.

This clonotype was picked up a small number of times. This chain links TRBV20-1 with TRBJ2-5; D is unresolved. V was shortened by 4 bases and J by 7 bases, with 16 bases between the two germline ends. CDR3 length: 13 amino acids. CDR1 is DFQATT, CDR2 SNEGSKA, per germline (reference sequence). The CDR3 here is CSAMETASGTQYF. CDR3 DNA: TGCAGTGCTATGGAGACGGCCTCGGGGACCCAGTACTTC.

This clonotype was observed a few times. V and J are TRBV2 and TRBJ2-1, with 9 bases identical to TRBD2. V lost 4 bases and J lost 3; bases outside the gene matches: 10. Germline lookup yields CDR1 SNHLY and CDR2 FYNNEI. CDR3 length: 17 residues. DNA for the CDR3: TGTGCCAGCAGTGGAACTAGCGGGTCCATTCGCTACAATGAGCAGTTCTTC. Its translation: CASSGTSGSIRYNEQFF.

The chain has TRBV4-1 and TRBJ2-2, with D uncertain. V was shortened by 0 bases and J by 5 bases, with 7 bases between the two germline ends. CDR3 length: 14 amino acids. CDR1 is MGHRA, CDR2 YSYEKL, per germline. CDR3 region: CASSQDLKTGELFF. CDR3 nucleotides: TGCGCCAGCAGCCAAGATCTCAAGACCGGGGAGCTGTTTTTT.

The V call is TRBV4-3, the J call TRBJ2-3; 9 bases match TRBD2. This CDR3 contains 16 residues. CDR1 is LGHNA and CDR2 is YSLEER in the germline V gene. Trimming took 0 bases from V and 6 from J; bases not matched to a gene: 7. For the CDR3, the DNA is TGCGCCAGCAGCCAAGATCCAGCGGGAGGATCGGATACGCAGTATTTT. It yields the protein CASSQDPAGGSDTQYF.

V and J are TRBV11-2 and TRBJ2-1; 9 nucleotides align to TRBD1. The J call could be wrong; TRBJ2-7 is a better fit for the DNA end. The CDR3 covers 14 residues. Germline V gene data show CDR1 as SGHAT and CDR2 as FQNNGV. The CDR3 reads CASSWGQGNYGQYF. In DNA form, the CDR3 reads TGTGCCAGCAGCTGGGGACAGGGCAATTATGGGCAGTACTTC.

The CDR3 is CASSLSAHPGNTIYF. DNA for the CDR3: TGTGCCAGCAGTTTGTCAGCCCATCCTGGAAACACCATATATTTT. This rearrangement joins TRBV12-3 or TRBV12-4 to TRBJ1-3; D call uncertain. This CDR3 contains 15 residues. Trimming cost V 3 bases and J 2 bases, with 11 bases left between them.

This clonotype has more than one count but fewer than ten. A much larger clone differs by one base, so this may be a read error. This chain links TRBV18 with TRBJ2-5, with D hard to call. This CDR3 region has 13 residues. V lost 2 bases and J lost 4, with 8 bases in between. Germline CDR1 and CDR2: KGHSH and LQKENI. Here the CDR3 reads CASSPCEGETQYF. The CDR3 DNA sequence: TGTGCCAGCTCACCATGCGAAGGAGAGACCCAGTACTTC.

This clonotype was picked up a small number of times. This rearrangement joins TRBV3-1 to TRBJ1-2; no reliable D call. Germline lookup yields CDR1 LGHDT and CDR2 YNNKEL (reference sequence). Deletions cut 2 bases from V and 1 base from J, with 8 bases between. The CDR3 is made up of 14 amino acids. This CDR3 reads CASSQTQLNYGYTF. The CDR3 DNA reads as TGTGCCAGCAGCCAAACTCAACTTAACTATGGCTACACCTTC.

CDR3: CASTVTGSTEAFF. As DNA, the CDR3 is TGTGCCAGCACCGTGACAGGGAGCACTGAAGCTTTCTTT. The J gene is TRBJ1-1, the V gene TRBV11-3; 7 bases are shared with TRBD1. Unmatched junction bases numbered 6, after V lost 7 bases and J lost 4 bases. Germline V gives CDR1 SGHNT, CDR2 YENEEA. The CDR3 runs to 13 residues.

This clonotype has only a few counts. The CDR3 bases are TGCAGCGTTGAAGATCAGTCCAACGAGCAGTACTTC. Its protein product is CSVEDQSNEQYF. The chain joins TRBV29-1 to TRBJ2-7; no definite D call. The V end lost 0 bases, the J end lost 5 bases, and 8 bases lay between the germline ends. The CDR3 runs 12 residues. CDR1 and CDR2 (germline): SQVTM, ANQGSEA.

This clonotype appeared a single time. CDR3 bases: TGTGCCATCAGTGCGGACAGGGATACCTACGAGCAGTACTTC. It is translated as CAISADRDTYEQYF. The rearrangement links TRBV10-3 to TRBJ2-7; 8 nucleotides match TRBD1. CDR1 ENHRY and CDR2 SYGVKD come from the germline V gene. V lost 4 bases to trimming and J lost 2 bases; unmatched junction nucleotides: 4. The CDR3 spans 14 residues.

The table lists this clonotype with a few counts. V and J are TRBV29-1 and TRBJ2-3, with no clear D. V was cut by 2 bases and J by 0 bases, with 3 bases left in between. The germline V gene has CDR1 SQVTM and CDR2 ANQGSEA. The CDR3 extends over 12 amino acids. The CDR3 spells CSVEYSTDTQYF. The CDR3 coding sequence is TGCAGCGTTGAATACAGCACAGATACGCAGTATTTT.

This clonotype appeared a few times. The CDR3 loop is CASSFGGFDPQHF. DNA for the CDR3: TGTGCCAGCAGCTTTGGAGGATTTGACCCCCAGCATTTT. This chain links TRBV7-9 with TRBJ1-5, with no clear D. The V end lost 3 bases, the J end lost 10 bases, and 13 bases lay between the germline ends. CDR3 size: 13 residues. Germline values: CDR1 SEHNR, CDR2 FQNEAQ (reference sequence).

CDR3 in DNA: TGCAGCGTTGATAGGGGTGTAGATACGCAGTATTTT. This translates into CSVDRGVDTQYF. This chain uses TRBV29-1 with TRBJ2-3; D possibly corresponds to TRBD1 (5 bases). There are 12 residues in the CDR3. The V end was cut by 3 bases, the J end by 5 bases, with 9 bases between. Germline-derived CDR1 and CDR2 are SQVTM and ANQGSEA.

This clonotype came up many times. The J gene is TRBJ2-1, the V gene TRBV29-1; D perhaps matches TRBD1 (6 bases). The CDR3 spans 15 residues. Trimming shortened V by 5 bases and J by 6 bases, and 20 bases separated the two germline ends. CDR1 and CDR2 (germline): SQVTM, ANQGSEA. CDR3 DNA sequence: TGCAGCGTTACCCAAGGACAGCCTGTGGGCAATGAGCAGTTCTTC. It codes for CSVTQGQPVGNEQFF.

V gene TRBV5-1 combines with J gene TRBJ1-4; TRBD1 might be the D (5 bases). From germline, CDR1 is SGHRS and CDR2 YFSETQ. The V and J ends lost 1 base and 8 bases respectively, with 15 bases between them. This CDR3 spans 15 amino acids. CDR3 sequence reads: CASSLYGARREKLFF. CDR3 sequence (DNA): TGCGCCAGCAGCTTGTACGGGGCCAGAAGGGAAAAACTGTTTTTT.

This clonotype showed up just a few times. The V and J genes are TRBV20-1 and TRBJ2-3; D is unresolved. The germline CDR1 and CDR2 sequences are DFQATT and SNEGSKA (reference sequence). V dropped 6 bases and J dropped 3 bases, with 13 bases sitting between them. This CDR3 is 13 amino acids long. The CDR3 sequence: CSAERETTDTQYF. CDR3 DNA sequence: TGCAGTGCCGAGCGAGAGACAACAGATACGCAGTATTTT.

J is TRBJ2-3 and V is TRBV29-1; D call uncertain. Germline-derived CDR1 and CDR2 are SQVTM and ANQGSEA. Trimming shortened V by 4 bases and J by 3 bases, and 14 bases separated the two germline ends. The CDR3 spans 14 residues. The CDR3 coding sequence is TGCAGCGTTGCATGGGGATTGATTACAGATACGCAGTATTTT. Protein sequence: CSVAWGLITDTQYF.

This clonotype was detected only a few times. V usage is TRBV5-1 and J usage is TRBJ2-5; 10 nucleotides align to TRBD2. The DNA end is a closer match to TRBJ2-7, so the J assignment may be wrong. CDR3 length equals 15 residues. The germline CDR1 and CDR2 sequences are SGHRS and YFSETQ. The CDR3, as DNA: TGCGCCAGCAGCATTACTAGCGGGACATCCTACGAGCAGTACTTC. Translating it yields CASSITSGTSYEQYF.

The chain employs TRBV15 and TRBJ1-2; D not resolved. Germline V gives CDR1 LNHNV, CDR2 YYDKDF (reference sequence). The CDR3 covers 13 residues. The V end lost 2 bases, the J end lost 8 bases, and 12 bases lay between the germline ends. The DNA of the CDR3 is TGTGCCACCAGCAGATCACGCACGGAAGGCTACACCTTC. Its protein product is CATSRSRTEGYTF.

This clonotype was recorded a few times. CDR3 in DNA: TGTGCCAGCAGCTTGGTCGTCGACTCCTACAATGAGCAGTTCTTC. Its translation is CASSLVVDSYNEQFF. The V and J genes are TRBV5-5 and TRBJ2-1; no firm D call. The germline V gene encodes CDR1 SGHKS and CDR2 YYEKEE (reference sequence). The V gene lost 0 bases and the J gene lost 0 bases, with 7 bases spanning the gap. This CDR3 region has 15 residues.

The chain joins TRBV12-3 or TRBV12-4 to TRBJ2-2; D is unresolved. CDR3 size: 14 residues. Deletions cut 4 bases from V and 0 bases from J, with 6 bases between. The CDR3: CASSWTTNTGELFF. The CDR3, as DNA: TGTGCCAGCAGTTGGACCACGAACACCGGGGAGCTGTTTTTT.